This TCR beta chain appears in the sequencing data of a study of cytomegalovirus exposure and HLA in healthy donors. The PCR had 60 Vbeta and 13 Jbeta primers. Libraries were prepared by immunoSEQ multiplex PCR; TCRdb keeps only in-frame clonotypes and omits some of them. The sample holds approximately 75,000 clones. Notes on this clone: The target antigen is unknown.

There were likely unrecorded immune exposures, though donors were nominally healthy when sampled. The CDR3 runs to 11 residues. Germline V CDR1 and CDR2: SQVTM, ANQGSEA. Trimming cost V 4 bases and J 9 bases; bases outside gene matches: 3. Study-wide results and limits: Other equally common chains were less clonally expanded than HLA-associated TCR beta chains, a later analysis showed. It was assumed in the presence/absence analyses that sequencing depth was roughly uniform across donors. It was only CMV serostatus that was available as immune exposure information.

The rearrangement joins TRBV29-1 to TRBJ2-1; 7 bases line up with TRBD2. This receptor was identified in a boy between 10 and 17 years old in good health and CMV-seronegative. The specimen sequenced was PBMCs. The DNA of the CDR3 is TGCAGCGTTGGTCGCGGGGGTGAGCAGTTCTTC. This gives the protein CSVGRGGEQFF.